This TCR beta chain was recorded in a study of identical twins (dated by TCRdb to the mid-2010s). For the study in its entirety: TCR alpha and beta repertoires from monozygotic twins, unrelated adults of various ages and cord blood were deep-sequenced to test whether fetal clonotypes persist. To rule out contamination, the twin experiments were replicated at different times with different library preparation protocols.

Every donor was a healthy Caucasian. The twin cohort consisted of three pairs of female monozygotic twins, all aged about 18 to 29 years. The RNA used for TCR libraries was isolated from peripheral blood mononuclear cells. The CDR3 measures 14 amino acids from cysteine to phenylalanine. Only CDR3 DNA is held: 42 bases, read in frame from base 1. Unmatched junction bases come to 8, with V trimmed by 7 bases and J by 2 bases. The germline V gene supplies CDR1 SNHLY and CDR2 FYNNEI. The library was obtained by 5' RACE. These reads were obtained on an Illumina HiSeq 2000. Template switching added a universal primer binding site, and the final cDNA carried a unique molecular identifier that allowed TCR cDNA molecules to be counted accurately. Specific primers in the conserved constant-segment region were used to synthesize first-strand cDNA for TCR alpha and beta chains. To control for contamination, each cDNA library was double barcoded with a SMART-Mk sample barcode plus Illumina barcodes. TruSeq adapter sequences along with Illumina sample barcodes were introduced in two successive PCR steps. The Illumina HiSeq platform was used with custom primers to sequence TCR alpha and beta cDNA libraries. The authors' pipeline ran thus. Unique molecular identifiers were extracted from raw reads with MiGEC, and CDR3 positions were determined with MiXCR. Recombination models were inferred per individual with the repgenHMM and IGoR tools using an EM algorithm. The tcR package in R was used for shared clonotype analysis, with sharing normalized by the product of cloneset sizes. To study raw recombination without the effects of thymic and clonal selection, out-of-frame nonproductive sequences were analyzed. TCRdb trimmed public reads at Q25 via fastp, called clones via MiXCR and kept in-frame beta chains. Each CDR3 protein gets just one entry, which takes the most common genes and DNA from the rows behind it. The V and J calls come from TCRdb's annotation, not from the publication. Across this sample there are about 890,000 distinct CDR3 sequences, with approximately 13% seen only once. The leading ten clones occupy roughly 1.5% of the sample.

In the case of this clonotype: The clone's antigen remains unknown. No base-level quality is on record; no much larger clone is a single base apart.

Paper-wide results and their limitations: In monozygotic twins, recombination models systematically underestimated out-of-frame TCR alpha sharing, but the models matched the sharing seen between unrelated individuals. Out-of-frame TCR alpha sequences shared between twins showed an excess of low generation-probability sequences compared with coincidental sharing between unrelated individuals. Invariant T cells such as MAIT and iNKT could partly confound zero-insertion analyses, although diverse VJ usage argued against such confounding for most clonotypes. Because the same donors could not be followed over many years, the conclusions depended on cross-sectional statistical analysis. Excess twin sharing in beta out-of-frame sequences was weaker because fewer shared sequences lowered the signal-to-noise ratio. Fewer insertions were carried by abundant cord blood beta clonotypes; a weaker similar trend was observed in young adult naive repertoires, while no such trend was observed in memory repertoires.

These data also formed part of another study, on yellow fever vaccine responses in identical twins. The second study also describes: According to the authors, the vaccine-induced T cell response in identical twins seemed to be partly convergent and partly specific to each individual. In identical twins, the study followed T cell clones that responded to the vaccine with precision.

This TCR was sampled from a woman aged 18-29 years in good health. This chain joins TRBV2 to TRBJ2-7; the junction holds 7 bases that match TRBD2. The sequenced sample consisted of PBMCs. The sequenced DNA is TGTGCCAGCACCGGGACTAAGCACCCCTACGAGCAGTACTTC. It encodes CASTGTKHPYEQYF.